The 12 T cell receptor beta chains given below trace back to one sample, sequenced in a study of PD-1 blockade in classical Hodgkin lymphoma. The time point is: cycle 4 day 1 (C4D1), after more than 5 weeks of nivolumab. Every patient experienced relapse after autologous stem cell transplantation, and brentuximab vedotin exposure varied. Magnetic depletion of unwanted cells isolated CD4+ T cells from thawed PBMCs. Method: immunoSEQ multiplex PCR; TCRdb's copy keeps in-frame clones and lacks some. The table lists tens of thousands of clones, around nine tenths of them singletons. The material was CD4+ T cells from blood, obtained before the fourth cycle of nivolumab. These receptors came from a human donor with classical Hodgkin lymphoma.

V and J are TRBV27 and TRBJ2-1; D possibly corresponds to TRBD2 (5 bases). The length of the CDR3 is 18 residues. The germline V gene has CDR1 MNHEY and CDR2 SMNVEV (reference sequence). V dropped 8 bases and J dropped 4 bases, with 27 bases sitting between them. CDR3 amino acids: CASPPGGLISASYNEQFF. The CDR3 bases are TGTGCCAGCCCTCCCGGAGGCCTTATCAGCGCCAGTTACAATGAGCAGTTCTTC.

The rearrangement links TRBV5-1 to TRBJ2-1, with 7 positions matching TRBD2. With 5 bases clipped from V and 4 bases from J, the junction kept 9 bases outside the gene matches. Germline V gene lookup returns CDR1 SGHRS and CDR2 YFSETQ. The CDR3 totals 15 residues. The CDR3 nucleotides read TGCGCCAGCAGGGGGGAAGTAGCGGGTTACAATGAGCAGTTCTTC. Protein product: CASRGEVAGYNEQFF.

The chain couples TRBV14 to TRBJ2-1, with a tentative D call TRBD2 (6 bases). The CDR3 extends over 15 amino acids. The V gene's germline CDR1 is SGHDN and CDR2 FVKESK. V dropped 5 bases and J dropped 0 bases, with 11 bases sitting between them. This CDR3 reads CASSLRGSSYNEQFF. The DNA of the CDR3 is TGTGCCAGCAGCTTACGGGGGAGCTCCTACAATGAGCAGTTCTTC.

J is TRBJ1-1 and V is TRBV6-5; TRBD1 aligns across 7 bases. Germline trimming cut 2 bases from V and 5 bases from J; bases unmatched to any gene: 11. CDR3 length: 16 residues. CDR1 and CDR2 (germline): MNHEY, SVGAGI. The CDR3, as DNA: TGTGCCAGCAGTTACAGTACAGGGGTGCTGAGGACTGAAGCTTTCTTT. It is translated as CASSYSTGVLRTEAFF.

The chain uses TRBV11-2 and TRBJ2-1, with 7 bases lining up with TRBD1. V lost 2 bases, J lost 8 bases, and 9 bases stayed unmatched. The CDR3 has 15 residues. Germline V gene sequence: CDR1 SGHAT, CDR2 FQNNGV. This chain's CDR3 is CASSLQRGRRDEQFF. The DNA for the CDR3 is TGTGCCAGCAGCTTACAGAGGGGGCGCCGGGATGAGCAGTTCTTC.

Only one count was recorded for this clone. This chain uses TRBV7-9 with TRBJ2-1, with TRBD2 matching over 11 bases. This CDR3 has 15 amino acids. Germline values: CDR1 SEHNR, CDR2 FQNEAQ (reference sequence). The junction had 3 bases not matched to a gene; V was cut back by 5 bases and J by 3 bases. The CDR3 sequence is CASSPGLADYNEQFF. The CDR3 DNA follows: TGTGCCAGCAGCCCGGGACTAGCGGACTACAATGAGCAGTTCTTC.

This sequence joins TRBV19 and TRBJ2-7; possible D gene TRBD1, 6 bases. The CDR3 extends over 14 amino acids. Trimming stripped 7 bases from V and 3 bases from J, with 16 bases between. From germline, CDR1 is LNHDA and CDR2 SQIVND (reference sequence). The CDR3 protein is CASTLRAGVYEQYF. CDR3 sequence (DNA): TGTGCCAGTACCCTAAGGGCAGGGGTCTACGAGCAGTACTTC.

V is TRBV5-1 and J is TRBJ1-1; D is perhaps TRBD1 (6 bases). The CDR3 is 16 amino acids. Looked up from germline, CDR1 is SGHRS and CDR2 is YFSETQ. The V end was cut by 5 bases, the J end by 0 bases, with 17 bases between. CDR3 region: CASSVLPGAMNTEAFF. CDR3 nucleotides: TGCGCCAGCAGTGTTCTTCCGGGGGCTATGAACACTGAAGCTTTCTTT.

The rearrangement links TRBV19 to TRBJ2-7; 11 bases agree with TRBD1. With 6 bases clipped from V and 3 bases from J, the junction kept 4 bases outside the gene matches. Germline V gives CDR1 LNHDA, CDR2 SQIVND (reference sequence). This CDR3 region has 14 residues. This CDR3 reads CASRPGTGGYEQYF. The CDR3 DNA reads TGTGCCAGTAGACCTGGGACAGGGGGCTACGAGCAGTACTTC.

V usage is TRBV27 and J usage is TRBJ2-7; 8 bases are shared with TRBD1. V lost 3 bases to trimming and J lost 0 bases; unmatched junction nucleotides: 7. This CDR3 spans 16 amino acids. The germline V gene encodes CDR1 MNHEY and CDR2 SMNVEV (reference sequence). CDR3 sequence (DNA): TGTGCCAGCAGTTTGTCCTCCGGGACAGGCTCCTACGAGCAGTACTTC. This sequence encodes CASSLSSGTGSYEQYF.

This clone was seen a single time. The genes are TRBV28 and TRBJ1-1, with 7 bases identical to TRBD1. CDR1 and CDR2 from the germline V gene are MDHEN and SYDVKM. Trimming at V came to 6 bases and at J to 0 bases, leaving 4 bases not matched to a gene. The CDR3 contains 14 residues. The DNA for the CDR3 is TGTGCCAGCAGGACAGGGCCCATGAACACTGAAGCTTTCTTT. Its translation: CASRTGPMNTEAFF.

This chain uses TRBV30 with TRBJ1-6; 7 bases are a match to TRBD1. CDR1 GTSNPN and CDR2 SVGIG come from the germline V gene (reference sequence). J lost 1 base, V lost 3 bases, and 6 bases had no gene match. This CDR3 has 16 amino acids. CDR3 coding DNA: TGTGCCTGGAGCGGGACAGATCCATCCTATAATTCACCCCTCCACTTT. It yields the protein CAWSGTDPSYNSPLHF.